This T cell receptor (beta chain) was sequenced in a study of blood T cell repertoires in COVID-19. Overall study: PBMCs, B-cell-depleted T cells, or T cells provided the cDNA or gDNA that made up the material.

The repertoire was sequenced with immunoSEQ multiplex PCR; TCRdb's copy has only in-frame clones and lacks some. The repertoire holds 200,000 or so clones, with around 85% as singletons. Trimming took 2 bases from V and 5 from J; bases not matched to a gene: 6. The CDR3 sequence is 17 residues long. Germline V gene data show CDR1 as LNHDA and CDR2 as SQIVND (reference sequence). Sequenced material: peripheral blood. The V call is TRBV19, the J call TRBJ2-3, with TRBD2 identical over 14 bases. The TCR was taken from a human donor with active or convalescent COVID-19. The donor label of this sample is uncertain. The CDR3 spells CASSILTSGRAGDTQYF. For the CDR3, the DNA is TGTGCCAGTAGTATATTGACTAGCGGGAGGGCCGGAGATACGCAGTATTTT.